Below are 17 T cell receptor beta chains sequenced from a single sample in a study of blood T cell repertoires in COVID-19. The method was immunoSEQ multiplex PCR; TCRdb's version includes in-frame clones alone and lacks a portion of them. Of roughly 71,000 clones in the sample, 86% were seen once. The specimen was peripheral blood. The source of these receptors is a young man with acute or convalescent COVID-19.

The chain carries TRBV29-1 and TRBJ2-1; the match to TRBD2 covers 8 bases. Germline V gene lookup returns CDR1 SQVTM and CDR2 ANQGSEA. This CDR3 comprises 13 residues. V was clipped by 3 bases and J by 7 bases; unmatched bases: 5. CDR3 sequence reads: CSVERAGENEQFF. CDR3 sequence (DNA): TGCAGCGTTGAGAGAGCGGGAGAGAATGAGCAGTTCTTC.

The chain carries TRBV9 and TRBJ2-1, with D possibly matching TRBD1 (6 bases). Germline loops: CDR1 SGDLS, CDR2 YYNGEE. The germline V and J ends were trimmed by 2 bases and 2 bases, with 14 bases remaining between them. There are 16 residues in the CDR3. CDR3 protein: CASSVTGREAYNEQFF. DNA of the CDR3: TGTGCCAGCAGCGTTACAGGGAGAGAAGCCTACAATGAGCAGTTCTTC.

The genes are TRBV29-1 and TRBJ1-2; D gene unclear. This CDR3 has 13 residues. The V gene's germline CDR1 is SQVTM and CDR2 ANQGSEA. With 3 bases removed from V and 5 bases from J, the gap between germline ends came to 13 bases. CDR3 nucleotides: TGCAGCGTTGAGGCATCTCAGTGGTATGGCTACACCTTC. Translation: CSVEASQWYGYTF.

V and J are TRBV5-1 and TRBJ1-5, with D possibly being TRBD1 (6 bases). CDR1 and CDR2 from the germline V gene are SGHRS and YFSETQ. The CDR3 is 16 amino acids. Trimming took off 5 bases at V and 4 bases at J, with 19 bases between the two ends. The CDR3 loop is CASSVLPGVRNQPQHF. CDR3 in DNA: TGCGCCAGCAGTGTTCTGCCAGGGGTACGAAATCAGCCCCAGCATTTT.

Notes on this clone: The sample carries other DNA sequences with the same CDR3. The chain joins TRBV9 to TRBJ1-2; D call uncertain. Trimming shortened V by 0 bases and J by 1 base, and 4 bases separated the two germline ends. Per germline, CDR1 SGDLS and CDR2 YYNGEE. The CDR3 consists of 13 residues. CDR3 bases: TGTGCCAGCAGCGTAGCTTTTAACTATGGCTACACCTTC. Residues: CASSVAFNYGYTF.

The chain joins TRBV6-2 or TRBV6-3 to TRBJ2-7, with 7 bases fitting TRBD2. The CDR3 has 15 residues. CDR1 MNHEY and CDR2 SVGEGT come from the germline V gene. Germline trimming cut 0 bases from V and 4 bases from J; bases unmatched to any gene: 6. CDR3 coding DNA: TGTGCCAGCAGTTACTCTGGGGGGGAGCTATACGAGCAGTACGTC. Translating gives CASSYSGGELYEQYV.

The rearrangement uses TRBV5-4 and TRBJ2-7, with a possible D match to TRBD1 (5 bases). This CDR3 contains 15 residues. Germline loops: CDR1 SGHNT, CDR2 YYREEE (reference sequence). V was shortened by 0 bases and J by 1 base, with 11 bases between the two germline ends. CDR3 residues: CASSLGLDSSYEQYF. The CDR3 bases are TGTGCCAGCAGCTTGGGGCTTGACAGTTCCTACGAGCAGTACTTC.

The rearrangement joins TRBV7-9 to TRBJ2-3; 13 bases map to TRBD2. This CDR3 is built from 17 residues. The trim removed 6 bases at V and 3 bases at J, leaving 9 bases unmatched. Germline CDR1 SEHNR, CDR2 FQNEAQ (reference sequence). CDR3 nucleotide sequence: TGTGCCAGCAGACGACTAGCGGGGGGCTTTGGGACAGATACGCAGTATTTT. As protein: CASRRLAGGFGTDTQYF. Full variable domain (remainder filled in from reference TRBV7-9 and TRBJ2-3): DTGVSQNPRHKITKRGQNVTFRCDPISEHNRLYWYRQTLGQGPEFLTYFQNEAQLEKSRLLSDRFSAERPKGSFSTLEIQRTEQGDSAMYLCASRRLAGGFGTDTQYFGPGTRLTVL.

CDR3 nucleotide sequence: TGTGCCAGCAGTGAAGGGGGGCACGGGGCCAACGTCCTGACTTTC. It specifies CASSEGGHGANVLTF. J is TRBJ2-6 and V is TRBV2, with D possibly TRBD1 on 6 matching bases. V was cut by 1 base and J by 4 bases, with 8 bases left in between. The germline gives CDR1 SNHLY, CDR2 FYNNEI. CDR3 size: 15 residues.

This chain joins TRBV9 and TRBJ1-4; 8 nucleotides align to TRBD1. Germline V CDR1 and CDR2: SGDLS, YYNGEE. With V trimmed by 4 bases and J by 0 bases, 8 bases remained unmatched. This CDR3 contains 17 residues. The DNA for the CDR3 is TGTGCCAGCAGCCTAGGGGCAGGGGGCACAACTAATGAAAAACTGTTTTTT. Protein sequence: CASSLGAGGTTNEKLFF.

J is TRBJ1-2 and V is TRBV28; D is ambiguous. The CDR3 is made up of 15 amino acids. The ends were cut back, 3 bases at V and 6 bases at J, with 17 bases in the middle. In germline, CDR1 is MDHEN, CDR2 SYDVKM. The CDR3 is CASSLGSSGIHGYTF. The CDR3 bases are TGTGCCAGCAGTTTGGGTTCATCGGGGATCCATGGCTACACCTTC.

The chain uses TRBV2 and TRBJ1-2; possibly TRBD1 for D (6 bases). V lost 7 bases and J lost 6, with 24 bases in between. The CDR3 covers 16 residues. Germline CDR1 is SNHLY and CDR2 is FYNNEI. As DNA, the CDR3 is TGTGCCAGCACCATCTCCCGTCTTAGGGGGTCCAATGGCTACACCTTC. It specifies CASTISRLRGSNGYTF.

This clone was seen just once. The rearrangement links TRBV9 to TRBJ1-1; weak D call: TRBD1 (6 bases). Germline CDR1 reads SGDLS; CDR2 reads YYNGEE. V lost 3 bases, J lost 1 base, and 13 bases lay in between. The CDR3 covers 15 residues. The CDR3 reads CASSAGAAGNTEAFF. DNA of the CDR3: TGTGCCAGCAGCGCAGGGGCAGCCGGGAACACTGAAGCTTTCTTT. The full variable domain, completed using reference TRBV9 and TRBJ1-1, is DSGVTQTPKHLITATGQRVTLRCSPRSGDLSVYWYQQSLDQGLQFLIQYYNGEERAKGNILERFSAQQFPDLHSELNLSSLELGDSALYFCASSAGAAGNTEAFFGQGTRLTVV.

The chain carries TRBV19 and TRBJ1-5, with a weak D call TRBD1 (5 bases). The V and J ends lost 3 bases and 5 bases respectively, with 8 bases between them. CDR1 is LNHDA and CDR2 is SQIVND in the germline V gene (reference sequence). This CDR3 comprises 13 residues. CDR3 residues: CASSIRADQPQHF. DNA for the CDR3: TGTGCCAGTAGTATCAGGGCGGATCAGCCCCAGCATTTT. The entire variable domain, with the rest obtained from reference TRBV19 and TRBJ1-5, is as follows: DGGITQSPKYLFRKEGQNVTLSCEQNLNHDAMYWYRQDPGQGLRLIYYSQIVNDFQKGDIAEGYSVSREKKESFPLTVTSAQKNPTAFYLCASSIRADQPQHFGDGTRLSIL.

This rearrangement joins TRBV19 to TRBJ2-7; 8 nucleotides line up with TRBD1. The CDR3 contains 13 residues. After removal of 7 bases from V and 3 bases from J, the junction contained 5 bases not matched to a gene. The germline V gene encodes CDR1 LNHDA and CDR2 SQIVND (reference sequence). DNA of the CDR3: TGTGCCAGTACGGGGACAGGCCTCTACGAGCAGTACTTC. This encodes CASTGTGLYEQYF.

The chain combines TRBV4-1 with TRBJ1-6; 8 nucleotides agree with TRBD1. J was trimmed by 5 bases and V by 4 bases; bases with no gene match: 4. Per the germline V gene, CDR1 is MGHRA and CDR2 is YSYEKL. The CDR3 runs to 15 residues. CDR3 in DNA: TGCGCCAGCAGCCGGACAGGGTTAAATAATTCACCCCTCCACTTT. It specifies CASSRTGLNNSPLHF.

The CDR3 coding sequence is TGTGCCAGCAGGCCCGGGCTAGCGGGCGGGACCGGGGAGCTGTTTTTT. Amino acids: CASRPGLAGGTGELFF. This chain connects TRBV9 to TRBJ2-2; the match to TRBD2 covers 8 bases. This CDR3 is 16 amino acids long. The junction had 11 bases not matched to a gene; V was cut back by 5 bases and J by 5 bases. CDR1 is SGDLS and CDR2 is YYNGEE in the germline V gene.